This T cell receptor (beta chain) was retrieved from a study of T cells after yellow fever vaccination. Study in general: Low-cell-number fractions underwent preparation using SMART-Seq v4 Ultra Low Input. The study's findings and limits: Contaminants from the bulk population, in the form of abundant clonotypes, could be found in FACS-sorted repertoires. The study found a weaker secondary response that peaked faster, day 5 versus 15.

CDR1 is SEHNR and CDR2 is FQNEAQ in the germline V gene (reference sequence). The CDR3 extends over 14 amino acids. V was cut by 1 base and J by 4 bases, with 11 bases left in between. The sample holds a few counts of this clonotype. No antigen is known for it. TCRdb ran MiXCR on the 5' RACE reads and lists one entry per CDR3 protein. The table records hundreds of thousands of distinct CDR3 sequences, 9% to 15% of them present only once. Specimen: PBMCs, collected on the day of the yellow fever booster vaccination. The genes are TRBV7-9 and TRBJ2-7; D uncertain. This receptor was identified in a man aged 25 to 40 who received the YFV17D yellow fever vaccine. As DNA, the CDR3 is TGTGCCAGCAGCTTAGATGGATCCCTTTACGAGCAGTACTTC. This gives the protein CASSLDGSLYEQYF. The variable domain in full, with the rest retrieved from reference TRBV7-9 and TRBJ2-7, is DTGVSQNPRHKITKRGQNVTFRCDPISEHNRLYWYRQTLGQGPEFLTYFQNEAQLEKSRLLSDRFSAERPKGSFSTLEIQRTEQGDSAMYLCASSLDGSLYEQYFGPGTRLTVT.